Shown below are 17 T cell receptor beta chains from a single sample sequenced in a study of OX40 agonist ivuxolimab in advanced cancers. Some clones are missing from TCRdb's copy, which holds only in-frame ones; the method was immunoSEQ multiplex PCR. Among about 62,000 clones, about four fifths were seen once, and the ten largest hold more than 0.8%. Sequencing used CD4+ or CD8+ T cells sorted from blood, obtained in a trial of the OX40 agonist ivuxolimab. The receptors here all came from an adult with an advanced solid tumor such as melanoma, head and neck, liver or kidney cancer.

The chain links TRBV25-1 to TRBJ2-1; 9 nucleotides align to TRBD2. Germline CDR1 reads MGHDK; CDR2 reads SYGVNS. CDR3 length equals 18 residues. Trimming removed 1 base from V and 3 bases from J; junction bases left unmatched: 10. CDR3 coding DNA: TGTGCCAGCAGTGAATCATGGCCAGCGGGGGGAATCTACAATGAGCAGTTCTTC. Translation: CASSESWPAGGIYNEQFF.

J is TRBJ1-1 and V is TRBV5-6; no definite D call. V was pared by 4 bases and J by 4 bases, with 8 bases between. There are 12 residues in the CDR3. CDR1 and CDR2 from the germline V gene are SGHDT and YYEEEE. The CDR3 loop reads CASSLEGTEAFF. In nucleotides, the CDR3 is TGTGCCAGCAGCCTTGAGGGCACTGAAGCTTTCTTT.

This chain connects TRBV19 to TRBJ2-3; 8 bases match TRBD1. Losses at the gene ends were 7 bases for V and 4 bases for J; bases not matched to a gene: 7. This CDR3 has 14 amino acids. Germline assignment: CDR1 LNHDA and CDR2 SQIVND (reference sequence). The CDR3 bases are TGTGCCAGTACTAGGACAGGGAAGTCAGATACGCAGTATTTT. This sequence encodes CASTRTGKSDTQYF. Full variable domain (outside the CDR3, taken from reference TRBV19 and TRBJ2-3): DGGITQSPKYLFRKEGQNVTLSCEQNLNHDAMYWYRQDPGQGLRLIYYSQIVNDFQKGDIAEGYSVSREKKESFPLTVTSAQKNPTAFYLCASTRTGKSDTQYFGPGTRLTVL.

V usage is TRBV6-5 and J usage is TRBJ2-5; 10 bases map to TRBD1. The CDR3 length is 13 residues. Trimming removed 6 bases from V and 7 bases from J; junction bases left unmatched: 5. Germline V gives CDR1 MNHEY, CDR2 SVGAGI. The CDR3 protein is CASRQDRGRTQYF. In DNA, the CDR3 is TGTGCCAGCAGGCAAGACAGGGGGCGGACCCAGTACTTC.

The chain employs TRBV11-2 and TRBJ1-5, with a possible D match to TRBD1 (6 bases). This CDR3 has 14 amino acids. Trimming removed 6 bases at V and 6 bases at J, with 15 bases between. CDR1 and CDR2 from the germline V gene are SGHAT and FQNNGV. CDR3 sequence reads: CASSTTGGAQPQHF. The CDR3 DNA sequence: TGTGCCAGCAGTACGACGGGGGGCGCTCAGCCCCAGCATTTT.

This chain joins TRBV1 and TRBJ2-5; TRBD2 is the table's D call, not checked against the DNA. TRBV1 is a known pseudogene. This CDR3 region has 19 residues. CDR3 amino acids: CTSSQDQASGGVLQETQYF. As DNA, the CDR3 is TGCACCAGCAGCCAAGATCAAGCTAGCGGGGGGGTGTTACAAGAGACCCAGTACTTC.

The CDR3 DNA follows: TGTGCCAGCAGTGAATATCGGGAGACCCAGTACTTC. It specifies CASSEYRETQYF. This chain links TRBV2 with TRBJ2-5; D uncertain. The V end lost 2 bases, the J end lost 5 bases, and 6 bases lay between the germline ends. This CDR3 is 12 amino acids long. The germline CDR1 and CDR2 sequences are SNHLY and FYNNEI. Full variable domain (rest looked up from reference TRBV2 and TRBJ2-5): EPEVTQTPSHQVTQMGQEVILRCVPISNHLYFYWYRQILGQKVEFLVSFYNNEISEKSEIFDDQFSVERPDGSNFTLKIRSTKLEDSAMYFCASSEYRETQYFGPGTRLLVL.

This chain uses TRBV15 with TRBJ2-7; TRBD1 matches at 7 bases. The germline V gene encodes CDR1 LNHNV and CDR2 YYDKDF (reference sequence). CDR3 length equals 14 residues. V shed 6 bases, J shed 0 bases, and the junction held 5 bases outside the gene matches. The CDR3 region has the DNA TGTGCCACCAGGAAGACAGGGAGCTCCTACGAGCAGTACTTC. Translating gives CATRKTGSSYEQYF.

This chain connects TRBV10-3 to TRBJ1-1; D gene ambiguous. Trimming shortened V by 6 bases and J by 0 bases, and 11 bases separated the two germline ends. The germline V gene has CDR1 ENHRY and CDR2 SYGVKD. The CDR3 sequence is 14 residues long. CDR3 coding DNA: TGTGCCATCAGACAGCCGAGTATGAACACTGAAGCTTTCTTT. It yields the protein CAIRQPSMNTEAFF.

The chain has TRBV19 and TRBJ2-7; tentatively, D is TRBD1 (6 bases). CDR1 is LNHDA and CDR2 is SQIVND in the germline V gene (reference sequence). This CDR3 is 15 amino acids long. V was clipped by 4 bases and J by 1 base, with 14 bases between them. CDR3 loop: CASSKQGLGSYEQYF. DNA of the CDR3: TGTGCCAGTAGTAAACAGGGATTGGGGTCCTACGAGCAGTACTTC.

The chain links TRBV7-6 to TRBJ2-7; 9 nucleotides align to TRBD1. V lost 8 bases and J lost 6; bases outside the gene matches: 5. The germline V gene encodes CDR1 SGHVS and CDR2 FNYEAQ. This CDR3 spans 12 amino acids. The CDR3 nucleotides read TGTGCCAGCGGGACAGGGCGTGGCGAGCAGTACTTC. Translated: CASGTGRGEQYF.

This chain uses TRBV9 with TRBJ2-3, with TRBD2 matching 8 bases. CDR1 SGDLS and CDR2 YYNGEE come from the germline V gene. V was clipped by 4 bases and J by 5 bases; unmatched bases: 15. The CDR3 spans 17 residues. The CDR3 region is CASSPRLATTGGDTQYF. CDR3 sequence (DNA): TGTGCCAGCAGCCCTAGACTAGCGACGACGGGTGGAGATACGCAGTATTTT.

As concerns this clone: Other DNA sequences of this sample code for an identical CDR3. The chain recombines TRBV6-1 with TRBJ1-1; unclear D gene. This CDR3 comprises 9 residues. V was trimmed by 8 bases and J by 6 bases, leaving 4 bases between them. Germline V gene lookup returns CDR1 MNHNS and CDR2 SASEGT. The CDR3 DNA reads as TGTGCCAGCCAGCCTGAAGCTTTCTTT. Translation: CASQPEAFF.

The chain carries TRBV5-6 and TRBJ2-3, with 7 nucleotides matching TRBD1. Per germline, CDR1 SGHDT and CDR2 YYEEEE. The V segment lost 0 bases and the J segment 2 bases; nucleotides outside the gene matches: 6. This CDR3 spans 16 amino acids. The CDR3 is CASSLDVTGYTDTQYF. The DNA for the CDR3 is TGTGCCAGCAGCTTGGACGTGACAGGGTACACAGATACGCAGTATTTT.

The chain uses TRBV20-1 and TRBJ2-1; no firm D call. V gave up 6 bases and J gave up 6 bases, with 9 bases separating them. The CDR3 is 11 amino acids. Germline loops: CDR1 DFQATT, CDR2 SNEGSKA (reference sequence). The CDR3 DNA follows: TGCAGTGCCGCCAGATCCAATGAGCAGTTCTTC. It encodes CSAARSNEQFF.

The chain links TRBV5-5 to TRBJ2-3; possibly TRBD1 for D (5 bases). The V end lost 0 bases, the J end lost 2 bases, and 10 bases lay between the germline ends. The CDR3 has 15 amino acids. The germline gives CDR1 SGHKS, CDR2 YYEKEE (reference sequence). The chain's CDR3 is CASSLGAGNTDTQYF. Written as DNA, the CDR3 is TGTGCCAGCAGCTTGGGGGCAGGGAACACAGATACGCAGTATTTT.

The chain is built from TRBV6-5 and TRBJ1-2; D call uncertain. The CDR3 extends over 13 amino acids. Germline V gene lookup returns CDR1 MNHEY and CDR2 SVGAGI. V lost 2 bases and J lost 4, with 8 bases in between. CDR3 DNA sequence: TGTGCCAGCAGTTACGTTAAGGGCTATGGCTACACCTTC. This sequence encodes CASSYVKGYGYTF.